This entry lists 12 T cell receptor beta chains sequenced from one sample in a study of radiotherapy plus CTLA-4 blockade in lung cancer. Repertoires were generated with immunoSEQ multiplex PCR, while TCRdb's copy carries only in-frame clones and drops some. The table records around 43,000 clones, more than 60% of them present only once. The specimen was peripheral blood, collected from a patient treated with radiotherapy plus ipilimumab. These receptor sequences come from a human donor with non-small cell lung cancer who had stable disease on radiotherapy plus ipilimumab.

The chain joins TRBV7-9 to TRBJ2-7; 8 bases map to TRBD2. CDR3 length equals 12 residues. Germline-derived CDR1 and CDR2 are SEHNR and FQNEAQ (reference sequence). The CDR3 DNA sequence: TGTGCAACCATGGGACTAGAGTACGAGCAGTACTTC. Its protein product is CATMGLEYEQYF. The full variable domain, with the rest looked up from reference TRBV7-9 and TRBJ2-7, is DTGVSQNPRHKITKRGQNVTFRCDPISEHNRLYWYRQTLGQGPEFLTYFQNEAQLEKSRLLSDRFSAERPKGSFSTLEIQRTEQGDSAMYLCATMGLEYEQYFGPGTRLTVT.

The V gene is TRBV4-1, the J gene TRBJ2-7; 7 positions match TRBD2. The junction had 12 bases not matched to a gene; V was cut back by 1 base and J by 0 bases. The length of the CDR3 is 18 residues. Germline V gene sequence: CDR1 MGHRA, CDR2 YSYEKL. The DNA for the CDR3 is TGCGCCAGCAGCCAAGCCAAATCTGGCGGGGGAGACTCCTACGAGCAGTACTTC. It specifies CASSQAKSGGGDSYEQYF.

V is TRBV27 and J is TRBJ2-2; D remains unclear. Trimming took 7 bases from V and 0 from J, leaving 12 bases between them. Germline CDR1 is MNHEY and CDR2 is SMNVEV (reference sequence). The CDR3 loop spans 15 amino acids. For the CDR3, the DNA is TGTGCCAGCAAAAGCTTTGAGGCGAACACCGGGGAGCTGTTTTTT. It specifies CASKSFEANTGELFF.

This clone turned up a few times. The V and J genes are TRBV6-4 and TRBJ2-1; tentative D call: TRBD1 (5 bases). Germline CDR1 MRHNA, CDR2 SNTAGT. The ends were cut back, 6 bases at V and 2 bases at J, with 14 bases in the middle. CDR3 length equals 15 residues. Written as DNA, the CDR3 is TGTGCCAGCAGCCCCAGGGTATCAGCCTACAATGAGCAGTTCTTC. This gives the protein CASSPRVSAYNEQFF.

V and J are TRBV13 and TRBJ2-3; 8 nucleotides match TRBD1. Germline V gives CDR1 PRHDT, CDR2 FYEKMQ (reference sequence). The CDR3 loop spans 14 amino acids. Trimming cost V 5 bases and J 1 base; bases outside gene matches: 2. The CDR3 DNA is TGTGCCAGCAGCAGGGACAGGCGCACAGATACGCAGTATTTT. It yields the protein CASSRDRRTDTQYF.

V gene TRBV5-1 combines with J gene TRBJ2-6; 7 bases line up with TRBD1. Germline assignment: CDR1 SGHRS and CDR2 YFSETQ. The ends lost 2 bases at V and 1 base at J; junction bases unmatched: 6. The CDR3 totals 17 residues. The CDR3 nucleotides are TGCGCCAGCAGCTTAGGGACAGCCGTATCTGGGGCCAACGTCCTGACTTTC. It codes for CASSLGTAVSGANVLTF.

The chain employs TRBV19 and TRBJ2-1; 8 bases are a match to TRBD2. The CDR3 totals 16 residues. Germline assignment: CDR1 LNHDA and CDR2 SQIVND (reference sequence). Trimming removed 2 bases from V and 4 bases from J; junction bases left unmatched: 7. The CDR3 DNA is TGTGCCAGTAGTATACGGACTAGCAGAGCATACAATGAGCAGTTCTTC. It is translated as CASSIRTSRAYNEQFF.

The gene calls are TRBV10-3 and TRBJ1-4, with 7 bases matching TRBD1. The V segment lost 3 bases and the J segment 0 bases; nucleotides outside the gene matches: 1. This CDR3 has 15 amino acids. Germline CDR1 is ENHRY and CDR2 is SYGVKD. In nucleotides, the CDR3 is TGTGCCATCAGTGAAACAGGGGCAACTAATGAAAAACTGTTTTTT. Residues: CAISETGATNEKLFF.

The chain has TRBV5-1 and TRBJ1-1; 11 bases match TRBD1. The ends lost 4 bases at V and 2 bases at J; junction bases unmatched: 4. Germline assignment: CDR1 SGHRS and CDR2 YFSETQ. The CDR3 covers 15 residues. The CDR3 spells CASSLGTGGNTEAFF. The CDR3 DNA reads TGCGCCAGCAGCCTCGGGACAGGGGGTAACACTGAAGCTTTCTTT.

This clone has only a few counts. The V gene is TRBV5-1, the J gene TRBJ1-1; the D is unclear. CDR3 length: 13 amino acids. Trimming left V 4 bases short and J 0 bases short, with 7 bases between. Germline CDR1 is SGHRS and CDR2 is YFSETQ. CDR3 amino acids: CASSPNMNTEAFF. CDR3 bases: TGCGCCAGCAGCCCGAACATGAACACTGAAGCTTTCTTT.

This clone was seen a handful of times. The gene calls are TRBV10-2 and TRBJ2-4, with D possibly TRBD1 on 5 matching bases. V was clipped by 3 bases and J by 11 bases, with 8 bases between them. Germline CDR1 and CDR2: WSHSY and SAAADI. The CDR3 has 11 residues. The CDR3 region has the DNA TGCGCCAGCAGTGACGGACATTTTCAGTACTTC. Protein product: CASSDGHFQYF.

The gene calls are TRBV11-3 and TRBJ2-7; 9 bases map to TRBD1. Germline CDR1 SGHNT, CDR2 YENEEA. The CDR3 is 14 amino acids. V lost 7 bases to trimming and J lost 4 bases; unmatched junction nucleotides: 8. The CDR3 sequence: CASKSRDRAYEQYF. The CDR3 DNA follows: TGTGCCAGCAAATCCCGGGACAGGGCATACGAGCAGTACTTC.